There are a few counts of the clone carrying this TCR beta chain. This entry comes from a study of identical twins. Germline V CDR1 and CDR2: DFQATT, SNEGSKA (reference sequence). Trimming shortened V by 4 bases and J by 5 bases, and 11 bases separated the two germline ends. The CDR3 runs to 13 residues. A single record per CDR3 protein comes from TCRdb applying MiXCR to the 5' RACE reads. The sample consists of some 210,000 distinct CDR3 sequences, around 15% of them appearing once. A further study also used this sample, focusing on T cells expressing NK-cell markers. That work contributes: Dominant NKG2C+ clonotypes were found to form roughly 1.0-7.0% of CD8+ T cells in several donors.

This clonotype was sampled from a woman younger than 35 in good health. Sequencing used CD8+ T cells sorted from blood. This sequence joins TRBV20-1 and TRBJ2-2; no definite D call. The CDR3 is CSATDGETGELFF. The CDR3 nucleotides read TGCAGTGCTACCGACGGAGAGACCGGGGAGCTGTTTTTT.